This T cell receptor beta chain was observed in a study of early T cells in non-severe SARS-CoV-2 infection (dated by TCRdb to the early 2020s). Turning to the overall study: Bulk RNA from unsorted whole blood was used for TCR sequencing, so alpha and beta chains could not be paired. Results the study describes overall, beyond this receptor: VDJdb matching was skewed toward anti-spike CD8 responses, so virus-specific expansions were likely underestimated and private and CD4 specificities were missed.

This clonotype was recorded at least ten times. Its antigen remains undetermined. The sample holds no much larger clone one base away, and base qualities are not on file. Library construction relied on 5' RACE. Sequencing instrument: NextSeq 500. To correct for sequencing error and PCR bias, the TCR library protocol tagged individual cDNA molecules with unique molecular identifiers. Both TCR alpha and beta chains were sequenced, and tight co-correlation was observed between alpha and beta sequence abundances in each sample. The original pipeline was this. V gene, J gene and CDR3 annotation of TCR sequences was performed with Decombinator V4. TCRs were defined as expanded if a significant change between any two time points was detected under a Poisson model with p below 0.0001. TCR abundances were normalised to the total number of TCRs sequenced in each sample and reported as counts per million. TRAV1-2 paired with TRAJ12, TRAJ20 or TRAJ33 defined MAIT TCRs, while TRAV10 paired with TRAJ18 defined iNKT TCRs. VDJdb, accessed on 1 November 2021, was searched for TCRs annotated for CMV, EBV and SARS-CoV-2, and TCRs annotated for more than one antigen were excluded. The public sequencing data were trimmed at Q25 with fastp and processed into clonotypes with MiXCR by TCRdb, which kept only in-frame beta chains. Every distinct CDR3 protein forms one entry, paired with its most common genes and DNA. TCRdb, not the original authors, processed these V and J calls. The sample table holds 80,000 to 100,000 distinct CDR3 sequences, of which approximately 13% were seen once. The ten largest clones capture about 6.5% of the sample.

Counted from cysteine to phenylalanine, this CDR3 has 17 amino acids. Here the CDR3 DNA is all that survives: 51 bases in frame from base 1. Trimming leaves V shorter by 4 bases and J shorter by 4 bases, with the junction holding 8 bases beyond the gene matches. Reading the germline V gene gives CDR1 KGHSH and CDR2 LQKENI. The study was a case-control design nested within a healthcare worker cohort in London, UK, with weekly nasopharyngeal swab PCR tests and blood sampling. Healthcare workers were recruited during the week of the UK lockdown, between 23 and 31 March 2020, and followed weekly for up to about 15 weeks.

Sequencing input: whole blood. This clonotype was obtained from an adult who was a healthcare worker with PCR-confirmed SARS-CoV-2 infection or an uninfected control (not recorded which). This sequence uses TRBV18 and TRBJ2-3; the junction holds 13 bases that match TRBD2. The bases are TGTGCCAGCTCACGTACGACTAGCGGGAGGTCCGCAGATACGCAGTATTTT. This gives the protein CASSRTTSGRSADTQYF.